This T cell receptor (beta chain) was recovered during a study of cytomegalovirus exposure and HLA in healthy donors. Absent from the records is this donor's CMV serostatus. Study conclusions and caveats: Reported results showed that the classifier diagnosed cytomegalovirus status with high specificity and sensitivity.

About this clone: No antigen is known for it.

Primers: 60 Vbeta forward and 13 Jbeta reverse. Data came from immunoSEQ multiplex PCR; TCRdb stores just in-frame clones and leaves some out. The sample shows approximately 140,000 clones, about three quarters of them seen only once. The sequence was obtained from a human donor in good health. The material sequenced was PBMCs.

The CDR3 protein is CASRPGSTNYGYTF. CDR3 nucleotides: TGTGCCAGCAGGCCCGGGTCTACTAACTATGGCTACACCTTC. The J gene is TRBJ1-2, the V gene TRBV28; D is uncertain. Per the germline V gene, CDR1 is MDHEN and CDR2 is SYDVKM. Deletions cut 6 bases from V and 0 bases from J, with 11 bases between. The CDR3 has 14 amino acids.